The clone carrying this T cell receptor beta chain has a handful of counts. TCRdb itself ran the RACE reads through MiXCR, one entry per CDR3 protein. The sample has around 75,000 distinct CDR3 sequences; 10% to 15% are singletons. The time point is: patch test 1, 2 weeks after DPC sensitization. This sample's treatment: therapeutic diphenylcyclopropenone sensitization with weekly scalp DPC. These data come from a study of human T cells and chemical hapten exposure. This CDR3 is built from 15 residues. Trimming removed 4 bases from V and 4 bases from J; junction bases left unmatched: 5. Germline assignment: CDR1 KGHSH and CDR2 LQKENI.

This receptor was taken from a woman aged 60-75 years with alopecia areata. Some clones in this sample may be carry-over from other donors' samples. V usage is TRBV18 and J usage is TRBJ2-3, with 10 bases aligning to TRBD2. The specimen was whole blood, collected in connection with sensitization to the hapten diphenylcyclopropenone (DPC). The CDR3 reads CASSQKLAGSDTQYF. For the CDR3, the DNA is TGTGCCAGCTCACAAAAACTAGCGGGGTCAGATACGCAGTATTTT.